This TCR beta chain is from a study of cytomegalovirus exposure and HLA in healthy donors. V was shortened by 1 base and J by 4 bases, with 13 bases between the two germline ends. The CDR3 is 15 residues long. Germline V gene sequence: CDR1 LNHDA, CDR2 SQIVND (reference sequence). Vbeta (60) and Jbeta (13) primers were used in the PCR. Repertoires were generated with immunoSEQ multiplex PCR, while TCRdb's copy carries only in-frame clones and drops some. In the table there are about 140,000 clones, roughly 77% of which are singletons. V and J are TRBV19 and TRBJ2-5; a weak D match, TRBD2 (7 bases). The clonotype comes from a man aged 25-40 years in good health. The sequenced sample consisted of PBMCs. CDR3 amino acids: CASSIGGGRPETQYF. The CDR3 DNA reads TGTGCCAGTAGTATAGGGGGGGGGCGGCCAGAGACCCAGTACTTC.